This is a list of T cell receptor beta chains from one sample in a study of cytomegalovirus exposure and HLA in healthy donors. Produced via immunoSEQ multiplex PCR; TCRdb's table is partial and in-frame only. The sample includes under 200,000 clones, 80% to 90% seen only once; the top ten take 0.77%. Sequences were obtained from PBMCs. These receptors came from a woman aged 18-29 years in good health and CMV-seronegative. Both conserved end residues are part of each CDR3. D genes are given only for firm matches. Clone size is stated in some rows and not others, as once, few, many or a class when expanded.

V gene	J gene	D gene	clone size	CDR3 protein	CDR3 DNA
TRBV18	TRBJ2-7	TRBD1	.	CASSPVRGPSYEQYF	TGTGCCAGCTCACCGGTCAGGGGGCCATCCTACGAGCAGTACTTC
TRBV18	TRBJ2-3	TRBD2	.	CASSAYSGSWGDTQYF	TGTGCCAGCTCAGCCTATAGCGGGAGCTGGGGAGATACGCAGTATTTT
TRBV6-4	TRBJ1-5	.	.	CASRLHRDSNQPQHF	TGTGCCAGCAGATTACACAGGGATAGCAATCAGCCCCAGCATTTT
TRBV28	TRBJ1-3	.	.	CASSSDSPVSTIYF	TGTGCCAGCAGTTCGGACAGCCCTGTAAGCACCATATATTTT
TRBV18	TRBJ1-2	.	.	CASSRQYLGPENNGYTF	TGTGCCAGCTCACGACAGTATTTAGGGCCAGAGAATAATGGCTACACCTTC
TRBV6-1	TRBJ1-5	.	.	CASSPTSRAQHF	TGTGCCAGCAGTCCTACCTCCAGGGCCCAGCATTTT
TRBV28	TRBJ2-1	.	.	CASVPDSYNEQFF	TGTGCCTCCGTTCCAGATTCCTACAATGAGCAGTTCTTC
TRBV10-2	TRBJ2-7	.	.	CASSRDSLYEQYF	TGCGCCAGCAGTAGGGACTCCCTCTACGAGCAGTACTTC
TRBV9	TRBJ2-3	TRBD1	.	CASSYSGDRGTDTQYF	TGTGCCAGCAGTTACTCGGGGGACAGGGGCACAGATACGCAGTATTTT
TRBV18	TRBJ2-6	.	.	CASSPPLSRSGANVLTF	TGTGCCAGCTCACCACCCCTTTCCCGTTCTGGGGCCAACGTCCTGACTTTC
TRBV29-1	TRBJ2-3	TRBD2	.	CSVVSGRTDTQYF	TGCAGCGTTGTTAGCGGGAGGACAGATACGCAGTATTTT
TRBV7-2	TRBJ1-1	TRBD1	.	CASSLTGATEAFF	TGTGCCAGCAGCCTGACAGGGGCGACTGAAGCTTTCTTT
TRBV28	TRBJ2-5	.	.	CASSFGLGGETQYF	TGTGCCAGCAGTTTCGGTTTGGGAGGTGAGACCCAGTACTTC
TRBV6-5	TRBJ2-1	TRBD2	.	CASTGTSGSYNEQFF	TGTGCCAGCACTGGGACTAGCGGATCCTACAATGAGCAGTTCTTC
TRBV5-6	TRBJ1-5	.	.	CASSLGWGLNQPQHF	TGTGCCAGCAGCTTGGGGTGGGGGCTTAATCAGCCCCAGCATTTT
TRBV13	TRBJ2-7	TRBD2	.	CASLNSGMSDEQYF	TGTGCCAGCCTGAATAGCGGGATGTCAGACGAGCAGTACTTC
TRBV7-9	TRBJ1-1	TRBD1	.	CASSLVRAGGAFF	TGTGCCAGCAGCTTAGTGCGGGCAGGGGGAGCTTTCTTT
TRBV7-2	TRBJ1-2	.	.	CASSLGQGLDYTF	TGTGCCAGCAGCTTGGGTCAGGGGCTTGACTACACCTTC
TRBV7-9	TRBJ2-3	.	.	CASSPQTSSDTQYF	TGTGCCAGCAGCCCCCAGACTAGTTCAGATACGCAGTATTTT
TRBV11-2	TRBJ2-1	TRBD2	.	CASSVTSGVFNEQFF	TGTGCCAGCAGCGTTACTAGCGGGGTCTTCAATGAGCAGTTCTTC
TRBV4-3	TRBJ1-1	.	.	CASSQVDSGTEAFF	TGCGCCAGCAGCCAAGTCGACTCCGGGACTGAAGCTTTCTTT
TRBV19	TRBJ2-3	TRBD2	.	CASSPSGIAGITDTQYF	TGTGCCAGTAGTCCCTCGGGAATAGCGGGAATCACAGATACGCAGTATTTT
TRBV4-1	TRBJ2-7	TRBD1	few	CASSQDRESYEQYF	TGCGCCAGCAGCCAGGACAGGGAATCCTACGAGCAGTACTTC
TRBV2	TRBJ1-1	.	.	CASSMDSLLNTEAFF	TGTGCCAGCAGTATGGACTCCCTCCTGAACACTGAAGCTTTCTTT
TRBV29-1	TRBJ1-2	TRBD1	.	CSVEVGDRGVYTF	TGCAGCGTTGAAGTCGGGGACAGGGGCGTCTACACCTTC
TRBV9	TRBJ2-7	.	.	CASSVGEISYEQYF	TGTGCCAGCAGCGTAGGAGAAATCTCCTACGAGCAGTACTTC
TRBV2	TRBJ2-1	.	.	CASSEGLQGRNEQFF	TGTGCCAGCAGTGAAGGGTTACAGGGTAGGAATGAGCAGTTCTTC
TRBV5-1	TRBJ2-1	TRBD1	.	CASKSRGTGGRNEQFF	TGCGCCAGCAAATCTCGGGGGACAGGGGGCCGGAATGAGCAGTTCTTC
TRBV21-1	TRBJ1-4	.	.	CASSPTEGAPGTNEKLFF	TGTGCCAGCAGCCCAACGGAGGGGGCGCCGGGAACTAATGAAAAACTGTTTTTT
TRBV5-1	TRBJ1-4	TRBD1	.	CASSLTGGEKLFF	TGCGCCAGCAGCTTGACAGGGGGCGAAAAACTGTTTTTT
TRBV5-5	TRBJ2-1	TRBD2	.	CASSPEVAGVNEQFF	TGTGCCAGCAGCCCGGAAGTAGCGGGAGTGAATGAGCAGTTCTTC
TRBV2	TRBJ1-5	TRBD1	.	CASSATGGRQPQHF	TGTGCCAGCAGCGCGACAGGGGGCCGGCAGCCCCAGCATTTT
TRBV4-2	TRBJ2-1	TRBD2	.	CASSEGTSGSNEQFF	TGTGCCAGCAGCGAAGGGACTAGCGGTAGCAATGAGCAGTTCTTC
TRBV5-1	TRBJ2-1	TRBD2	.	CARGTSGPRDEQFF	TGCGCCAGAGGGACTAGCGGGCCTAGGGATGAGCAGTTCTTC
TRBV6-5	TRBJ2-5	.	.	CASSYRGGSDQETQYF	TGTGCCAGCAGTTACAGGGGGGGCAGCGACCAAGAGACCCAGTACTTC
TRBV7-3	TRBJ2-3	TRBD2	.	CASSSSSGRASTDTQYF	TGTGCCAGCAGCTCCTCGAGCGGGAGGGCTAGCACAGATACGCAGTATTTT
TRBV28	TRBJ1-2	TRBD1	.	CASSKQGAGGYTF	TGTGCCAGCAGTAAACAGGGGGCAGGCGGCTACACCTTC
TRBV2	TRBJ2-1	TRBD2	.	CASRPGTSGSQFF	TGTGCCAGCAGGCCCGGGACTAGCGGGAGCCAGTTCTTC
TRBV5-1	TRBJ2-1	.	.	CASSLVVSNEQFF	TGCGCCAGCAGCTTGGTAGTTTCCAATGAGCAGTTCTTC
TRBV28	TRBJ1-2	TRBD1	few	CASSPDRDGYTF	TGTGCCAGCAGTCCAGACAGGGATGGCTACACCTTC
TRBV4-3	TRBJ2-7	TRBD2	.	CASSLDRGRFEQYF	TGCGCCAGCAGCCTCGATCGCGGGAGATTCGAGCAGTACTTC
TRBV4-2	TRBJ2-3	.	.	CASSPTGLGVTDTQYF	TGTGCCAGCAGCCCGACCGGTCTAGGGGTCACAGATACGCAGTATTTT
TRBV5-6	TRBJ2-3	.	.	CASSLGGVLDTQYF	TGTGCCAGCAGCTTGGGGGGAGTTCTAGATACGCAGTATTTT
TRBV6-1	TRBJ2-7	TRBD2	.	CASGTSGTVGEQYF	TGTGCCAGCGGAACTAGCGGGACCGTGGGCGAGCAGTACTTC
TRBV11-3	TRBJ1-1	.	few	CASSPGTSRRAFF	TGTGCCAGCAGCCCCGGGACATCCAGAAGGGCTTTCTTT
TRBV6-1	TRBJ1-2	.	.	CASSVVGGGRGYTF	TGTGCCAGCAGTGTGGTGGGCGGAGGACGTGGCTACACCTTC
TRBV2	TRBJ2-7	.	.	CASSEARRPYEQYF	TGTGCCAGCAGTGAGGCGCGGCGTCCCTACGAGCAGTACTTC
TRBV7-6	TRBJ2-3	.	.	CASSSLASTDTQYF	TGTGCCAGCAGCTCTTTAGCGAGCACAGATACGCAGTATTTT
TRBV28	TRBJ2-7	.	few	CASRTSFGSFYEQYF	TGTGCCAGCAGGACCTCTTTTGGGAGCTTCTACGAGCAGTACTTC
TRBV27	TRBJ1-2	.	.	CASRAAGEGYTF	TGTGCCAGCAGGGCGGCAGGGGAAGGCTACACCTTC
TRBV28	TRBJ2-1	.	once	CASSVGGTLQMALF	TGTGCCAGCAGCGTGGGGGGTACCTTACAAATGGCGCTCTTC
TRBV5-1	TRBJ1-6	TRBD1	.	CASSLAAGGSALHF	TGCGCCAGCAGCTTGGCCGCAGGGGGGTCGGCCCTCCACTTT
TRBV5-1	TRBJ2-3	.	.	CASSLGARGTDTQYF	TGCGCCAGCAGCTTGGGGGCCAGGGGCACAGATACGCAGTATTTT
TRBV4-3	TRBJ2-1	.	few	CASSQAGADSGNEQFF	TGCGCCAGCAGCCAAGCTGGGGCTGACTCTGGGAATGAGCAGTTCTTC
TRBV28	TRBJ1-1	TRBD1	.	CASQTGQLNTEAFF	TGTGCCAGCCAGACGGGACAGCTGAACACTGAAGCTTTCTTT
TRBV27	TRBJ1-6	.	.	CASSPLGHSPLHF	TGTGCCAGCAGTCCCCTGGGGCATTCACCCCTCCACTTT
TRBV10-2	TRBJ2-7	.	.	CASMDRSYEQYF	TGCGCCAGCATGGATCGGAGCTACGAGCAGTACTTC
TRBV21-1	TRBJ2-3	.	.	CASSKLPLRDRGREDTQYF	TGTGCCAGCAGCAAACTCCCCCTCCGGGACAGGGGGCGCGAAGATACGCAGTATTTT
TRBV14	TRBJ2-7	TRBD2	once	CASSQALLAGGTYEQYF	TGTGCCAGCAGCCAAGCCCTACTAGCGGGAGGGACCTACGAGCAGTACTTC
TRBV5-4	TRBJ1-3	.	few	CASSSGSGSGNTIYF	TGTGCCAGCAGCTCAGGGTCGGGCTCTGGAAACACCATATATTTT